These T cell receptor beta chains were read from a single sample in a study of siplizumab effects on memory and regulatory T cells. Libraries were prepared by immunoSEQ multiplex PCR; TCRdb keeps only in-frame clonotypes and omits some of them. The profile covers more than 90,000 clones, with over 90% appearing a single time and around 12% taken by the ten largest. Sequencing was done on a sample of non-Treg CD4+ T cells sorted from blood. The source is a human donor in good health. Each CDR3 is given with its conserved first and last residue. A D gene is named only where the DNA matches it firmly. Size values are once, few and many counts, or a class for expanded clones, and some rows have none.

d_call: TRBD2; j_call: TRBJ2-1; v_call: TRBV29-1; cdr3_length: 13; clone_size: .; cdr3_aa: CSVEMGLAYEQFF; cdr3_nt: TGCAGCGTCGAGATGGGACTAGCGTATGAGCAGTTCTTC
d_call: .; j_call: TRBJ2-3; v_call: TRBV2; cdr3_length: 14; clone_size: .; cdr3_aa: CASSESGFTDTQYF; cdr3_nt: TGTGCCAGCAGTGAATCGGGATTCACAGATACGCAGTATTTT
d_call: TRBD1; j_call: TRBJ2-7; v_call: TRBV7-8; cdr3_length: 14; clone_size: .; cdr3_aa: CASSRRDRVNEQYF; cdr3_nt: TGTGCCAGCAGCCGACGGGACAGGGTCAACGAGCAGTACTTC
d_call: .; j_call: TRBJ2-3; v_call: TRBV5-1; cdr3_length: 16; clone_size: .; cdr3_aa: CASSYVTGTLTDTQYF; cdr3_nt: TGCGCCAGCAGCTATGTTACCGGGACCCTCACAGATACGCAGTATTTT
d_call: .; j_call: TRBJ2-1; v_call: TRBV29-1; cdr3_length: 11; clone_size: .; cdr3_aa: CSVEGRGEQFF; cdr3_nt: TGCAGCGTTGAAGGTAGGGGTGAGCAGTTCTTC
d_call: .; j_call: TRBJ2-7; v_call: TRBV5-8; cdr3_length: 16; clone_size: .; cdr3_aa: CASSPAALLVTYEQYF; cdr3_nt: TGTGCCAGCAGCCCCGCGGCCCTCCTGGTTACCTACGAGCAGTACTTC
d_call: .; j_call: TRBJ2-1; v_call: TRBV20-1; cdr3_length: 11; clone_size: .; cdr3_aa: CSARDFNEQFF; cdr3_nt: TGCAGTGCTAGAGACTTCAATGAGCAGTTCTTC
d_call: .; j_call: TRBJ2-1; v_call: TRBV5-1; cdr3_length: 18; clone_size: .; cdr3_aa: CASSLAPKRTVSYNEQFF; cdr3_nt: TGCGCCAGCAGCTTGGCCCCTAAGCGAACGGTCTCCTACAATGAGCAGTTCTTC
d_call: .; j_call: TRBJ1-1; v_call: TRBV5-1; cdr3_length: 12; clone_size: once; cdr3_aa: CASGRVATEAFF; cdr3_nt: TGCGCCAGCGGGCGGGTCGCGACTGAAGCTTTCTTT
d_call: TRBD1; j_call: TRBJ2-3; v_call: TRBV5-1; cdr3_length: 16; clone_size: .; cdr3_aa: CASSDNRGFNADTQYF; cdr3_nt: TGCGCCAGCAGCGATAACAGGGGTTTTAACGCAGATACGCAGTATTTT
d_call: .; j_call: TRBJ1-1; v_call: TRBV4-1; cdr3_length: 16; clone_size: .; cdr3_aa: CASSQAGAGYGTEAFF; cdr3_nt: TGCGCCAGCAGCCAAGCGGGGGCAGGGTATGGCACTGAAGCTTTCTTT
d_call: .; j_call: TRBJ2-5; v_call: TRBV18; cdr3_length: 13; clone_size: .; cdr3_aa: CASSPGGVETQYF; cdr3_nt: TGTGCCAGCTCACCAGGTGGGGTAGAGACCCAGTACTTC
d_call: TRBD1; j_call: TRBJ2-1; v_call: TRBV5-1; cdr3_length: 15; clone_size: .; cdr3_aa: CASNSQGQGSSEQFF; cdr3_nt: TGCGCCAGCAACAGCCAGGGACAGGGTTCCAGTGAGCAGTTCTTC
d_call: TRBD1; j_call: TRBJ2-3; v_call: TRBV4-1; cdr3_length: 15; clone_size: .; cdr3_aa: CASSQQGVGTDTQYF; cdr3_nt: TGCGCCAGCAGCCAGCAGGGGGTAGGGACAGATACGCAGTATTTT
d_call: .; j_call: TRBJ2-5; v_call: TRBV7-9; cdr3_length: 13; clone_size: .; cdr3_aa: CASSLDSQETQYF; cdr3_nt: TGTGCCAGCAGCTTAGACAGCCAAGAGACCCAGTACTTC
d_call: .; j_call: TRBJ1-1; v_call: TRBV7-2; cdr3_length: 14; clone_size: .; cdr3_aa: CASSGRTRNTEAFF; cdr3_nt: TGTGCCAGCAGCGGGCGGACAAGGAACACTGAAGCTTTCTTT
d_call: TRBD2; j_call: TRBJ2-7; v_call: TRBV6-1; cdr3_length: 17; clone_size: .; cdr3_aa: CASSEGGGGWGQNEQYF; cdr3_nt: TGTGCCAGCAGTGAAGGGGGGGGTGGATGGGGCCAGAACGAGCAGTACTTC
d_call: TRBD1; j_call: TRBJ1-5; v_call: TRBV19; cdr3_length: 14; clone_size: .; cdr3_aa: CASRSGGSNQPQHF; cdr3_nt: TGTGCCAGTAGATCAGGGGGTAGCAATCAGCCCCAGCATTTT
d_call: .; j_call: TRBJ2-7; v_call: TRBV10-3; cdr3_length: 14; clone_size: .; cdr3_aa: CAIGGVRSSYEQYF; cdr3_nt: TGTGCCATCGGTGGGGTCAGGAGCTCCTACGAGCAGTACTTC
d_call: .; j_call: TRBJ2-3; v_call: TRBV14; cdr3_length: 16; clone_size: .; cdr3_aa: CASSQEGGLPGDTQYF; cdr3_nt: TGTGCCAGCAGCCAAGAAGGGGGACTGCCCGGCGATACGCAGTATTTT
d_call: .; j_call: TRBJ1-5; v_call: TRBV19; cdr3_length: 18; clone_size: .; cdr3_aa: CASSTGQILPYSNQPQHF; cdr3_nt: TGTGCCAGTAGTACAGGGCAAATACTGCCTTATAGCAATCAGCCCCAGCATTTT
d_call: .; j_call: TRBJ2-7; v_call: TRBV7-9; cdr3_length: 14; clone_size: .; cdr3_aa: CASSLELGRAEQYF; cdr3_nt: TGTGCCAGCAGCTTGGAGTTGGGCAGGGCCGAGCAGTACTTC
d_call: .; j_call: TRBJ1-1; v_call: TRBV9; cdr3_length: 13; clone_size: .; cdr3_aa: CASSATGRTEAFF; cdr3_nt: TGTGCCAGCAGCGCGACGGGTAGGACTGAAGCTTTCTTT
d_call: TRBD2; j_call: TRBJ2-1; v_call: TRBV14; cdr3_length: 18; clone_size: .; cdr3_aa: CASSPRGGRAFSYNEQFF; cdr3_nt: TGTGCCAGCAGCCCTAGGGGCGGGAGGGCCTTCTCCTACAATGAGCAGTTCTTC
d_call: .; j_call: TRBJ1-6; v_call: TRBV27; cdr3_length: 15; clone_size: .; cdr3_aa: CASSLRWGRDSPLHF; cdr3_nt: TGTGCCAGCAGTTTGCGTTGGGGGCGGGATTCACCCCTCCACTTT
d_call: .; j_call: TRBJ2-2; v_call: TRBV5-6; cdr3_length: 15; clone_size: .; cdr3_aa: CASSLGTIIAGELFF; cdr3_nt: TGTGCCAGCAGCCTCGGGACCATCATTGCCGGGGAGCTGTTTTTT
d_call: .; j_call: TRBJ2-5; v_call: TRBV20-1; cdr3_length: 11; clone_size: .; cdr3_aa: CSAALGETQYF; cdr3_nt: TGCAGTGCCGCCCTGGGAGAGACCCAGTACTTC
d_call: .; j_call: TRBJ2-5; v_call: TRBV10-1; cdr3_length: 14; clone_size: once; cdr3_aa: CASSESGRQETQYF; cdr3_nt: TGCGCCAGCAGTGAGTCCGGCAGGCAAGAGACCCAGTACTTC
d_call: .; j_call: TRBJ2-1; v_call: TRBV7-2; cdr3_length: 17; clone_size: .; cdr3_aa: CASSSYPQGIRNNEQFF; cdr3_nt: TGTGCCAGCAGCTCCTACCCCCAGGGAATCAGGAACAATGAGCAGTTCTTC
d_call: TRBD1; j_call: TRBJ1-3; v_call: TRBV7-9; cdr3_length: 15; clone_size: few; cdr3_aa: CASSWDRGSGNTIYF; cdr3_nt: TGTGCCAGCAGCTGGGACAGGGGTTCTGGAAACACCATATATTTT
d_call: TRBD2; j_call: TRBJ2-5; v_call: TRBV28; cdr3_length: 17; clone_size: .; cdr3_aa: CASTGGLAATGQETQYF; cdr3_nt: TGTGCCAGCACGGGTGGACTAGCGGCAACGGGACAAGAGACCCAGTACTTC
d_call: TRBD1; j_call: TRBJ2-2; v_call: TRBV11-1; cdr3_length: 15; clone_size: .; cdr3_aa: CASTPDRGDTGELFF; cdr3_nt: TGTGCCAGCACCCCAGACAGGGGCGACACCGGGGAGCTGTTTTTT
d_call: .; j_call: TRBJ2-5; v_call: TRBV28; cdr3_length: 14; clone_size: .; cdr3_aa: CASSFFGQQETQYF; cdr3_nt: TGTGCCAGCAGCTTCTTCGGACAGCAAGAGACCCAGTACTTC
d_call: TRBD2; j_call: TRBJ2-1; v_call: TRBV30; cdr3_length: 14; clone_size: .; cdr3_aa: CAWGLAGGYNEQFF; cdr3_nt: TGTGCCTGGGGACTAGCGGGAGGTTACAATGAGCAGTTCTTC
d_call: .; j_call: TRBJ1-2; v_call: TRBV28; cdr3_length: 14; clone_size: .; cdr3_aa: CASRIAGLIYGYTF; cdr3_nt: TGTGCCAGCAGGATTGCGGGACTGATCTATGGCTACACCTTC
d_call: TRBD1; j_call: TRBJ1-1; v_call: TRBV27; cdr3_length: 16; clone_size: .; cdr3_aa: CASSLRTGGVNTEAFF; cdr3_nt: TGTGCCAGCAGTCTTCGGACAGGGGGCGTGAACACTGAAGCTTTCTTT
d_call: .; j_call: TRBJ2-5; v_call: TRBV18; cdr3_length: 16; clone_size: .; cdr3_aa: CASSPPIMTGGETQYF; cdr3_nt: TGTGCCAGCTCACCACCTATTATGACAGGTGGAGAGACCCAGTACTTC